Listed here are 10 T cell receptor beta chains from one sample, sequenced in a study of blood T cell repertoires in COVID-19. Data came from immunoSEQ multiplex PCR; TCRdb stores just in-frame clones and leaves some out. Of a few hundred thousand clones in the sample, roughly 85% were seen once. Sequences were obtained from peripheral blood. Receptor source: a woman younger than 30 with acute or convalescent COVID-19.

J is TRBJ2-6 and V is TRBV5-8; D remains unclear. Trimming stripped 1 base from V and 0 bases from J, with 17 bases between. There are 19 residues in the CDR3. From germline, CDR1 is SGHTS and CDR2 YDEGEE. The CDR3 DNA follows: TGTGCCAGCAGCTTGAAAAAACGCCAGTCTCACTCTGGGGCCAACGTCCTGACTTTC. This codes for CASSLKKRQSHSGANVLTF. The variable domain in full, completed from reference TRBV5-8 and TRBJ2-6, reads EAGVTQSPTHLIKTRGQQATLRCSPISGHTSVYWYQQALGLGLQFLLWYDEGEERNRGNFPPRFSGRQFPNYSSELNVNALELEDSALYLCASSLKKRQSHSGANVLTFGAGSRLTVL.

The gene calls are TRBV27 and TRBJ2-1, with 9 bases that match TRBD2. J was trimmed by 9 bases and V by 6 bases; bases with no gene match: 12. The CDR3 loop spans 15 amino acids. Germline-derived CDR1 and CDR2 are MNHEY and SMNVEV (reference sequence). CDR3 DNA sequence: TGTGCCAGCAGGGAAGATAGCGGGAGATTAGGTGAGCAGTTCTTC. It translates to CASREDSGRLGEQFF.

The genes are TRBV5-1 and TRBJ2-7, with 13 bases fitting TRBD2. Per the germline V gene, CDR1 is SGHRS and CDR2 is YFSETQ. This CDR3 comprises 15 residues. The V segment lost 4 bases and the J segment 4 bases; nucleotides outside the gene matches: 5. CDR3 in DNA: TGCGCCAGCAGCCCCGAACTAGCGGGAGGGTACGAGCAGTACTTC. The encoded protein is CASSPELAGGYEQYF.

The J gene is TRBJ2-3, the V gene TRBV27; D uncertain. Trimming pared 5 bases from V and 5 bases from J, leaving 11 bases between. CDR1 is MNHEY, CDR2 SMNVEV, per germline (reference sequence). The CDR3 sequence is 13 residues long. The DNA of the CDR3 is TGTGCCAGCAGTCCGAACGCGCTAGATACGCAGTATTTT. Translated: CASSPNALDTQYF.

The V gene is TRBV30, the J gene TRBJ2-2; weak D call: TRBD2 (5 bases). V shed 0 bases and J shed 4 bases, with 15 bases lying between them. The CDR3 length is 16 residues. Germline V gene sequence: CDR1 GTSNPN, CDR2 SVGIG (reference sequence). CDR3 sequence reads: CAWSVLGLSITGELFF. In nucleotides, the CDR3 is TGTGCCTGGAGTGTACTAGGTCTAAGCATCACCGGGGAGCTGTTTTTT.

The chain recombines TRBV10-2 with TRBJ1-1; 7 nucleotides align to TRBD1. This CDR3 comprises 15 residues. Trimming cost V 6 bases and J 10 bases; bases outside gene matches: 17. Per the germline V gene, CDR1 is WSHSY and CDR2 is SAAADI. In DNA form, the CDR3 reads TGCGCCAGCAGCGACGGCAGCACAGGGGAAATTAGAGCTTTCTTT. As protein: CASSDGSTGEIRAFF.

This chain joins TRBV28 and TRBJ2-2; the match to TRBD1 covers 9 bases. From germline, CDR1 is MDHEN and CDR2 SYDVKM. The CDR3 spans 14 residues. Germline trimming cut 8 bases from V and 6 bases from J; bases unmatched to any gene: 7. The CDR3 coding sequence is TGTGCCAGCTTGGACAGGGGTGTTTCCGGGGAGCTGTTTTTT. The encoded protein is CASLDRGVSGELFF.

The J gene is TRBJ1-3, the V gene TRBV6-5; D is undetermined. The V gene's germline CDR1 is MNHEY and CDR2 SVGAGI. V lost 1 base and J lost 3, with 10 bases in between. The CDR3 has 15 amino acids. The CDR3 DNA reads TGTGCCAGCAGTTACTTTCGGGGAGTTGGAAACACCATATATTTT. Translation gives CASSYFRGVGNTIYF.

This clone was detected once. This rearrangement joins TRBV12-5 to TRBJ2-1; a possible D gene is TRBD2 (5 bases). The germline V and J ends were trimmed by 0 bases and 2 bases, with 8 bases remaining between them. CDR3 length equals 15 residues. Per germline, CDR1 LGHNT and CDR2 FRNRAP. The CDR3 is CASGLVLGAYNEQFF. The CDR3 DNA reads as TGTGCTAGTGGTTTGGTACTAGGCGCCTACAATGAGCAGTTCTTC.

This chain joins TRBV14 and TRBJ1-4; D is uncertain. The V end lost 0 bases, the J end lost 8 bases, and 13 bases lay between the germline ends. The CDR3 runs 15 residues. Germline V gene sequence: CDR1 SGHDN, CDR2 FVKESK. The chain's CDR3 is CASSQEVRVGEKLFF. DNA of the CDR3: TGTGCCAGCAGCCAAGAGGTCCGGGTTGGGGAAAAACTGTTTTTT.